The 22 T cell receptor beta chains given below trace back to one sample, sequenced in a study of T cells expressing NK-cell markers. TCRdb reprocessed the 5' RACE reads, keeping one entry per CDR3 protein, no DNA. The sample yields around 100,000 distinct CDR3 sequences, of which the top ten take up roughly 18%. The source material was blood T cells: a sorted CD56 or NKG2C T cell subset, CD4+ or CD8+ T cells, or bulk PBMC T cells (not recorded which). The receptors here all came from a woman aged 18-69 years in good health.

The chain employs TRBV9 and TRBJ2-3. The CDR3 contains 12 residues. Germline V gene sequence: CDR1 SGDLS, CDR2 YYNGEE. The CDR3 here is CASSADTDTQYF.

The J gene is TRBJ2-3, the V gene TRBV12-3 or TRBV12-4; with no DNA, the TCRdb D assignment of TRBD1 cannot be verified. The CDR3 runs to 15 residues. This CDR3 is CASSLGGGSTDTQYF.

The CDR3 protein is CASTPEGATNEKLFF. V usage is TRBV2 and J usage is TRBJ1-4. CDR1 is SNHLY and CDR2 is FYNNEI in the germline V gene. CDR3 length: 15 amino acids.

The gene calls are TRBV11-2 and TRBJ2-1; without DNA, the TCRdb call of TRBD1 cannot be checked. Germline V gives CDR1 SGHAT, CDR2 FQNNGV. This CDR3 has 16 amino acids. CDR3 in amino acids: CASSSVTGGTYNEQFF.

This chain links TRBV4-1 with TRBJ2-1. Germline lookup yields CDR1 MGHRA and CDR2 YSYEKL. The CDR3 spans 15 residues. CDR3 residues: CASSQDSNPYNEQFF.

The chain is built from TRBV4-1 and TRBJ1-2. Germline CDR1 is MGHRA and CDR2 is YSYEKL. CDR3 size: 16 residues. CDR3 amino acids: CASSRLAAGVNYGYTF.

This chain uses TRBV4-1 with TRBJ1-1. The length of the CDR3 is 13 residues. Germline CDR1 and CDR2: MGHRA and YSYEKL. CDR3 loop: CASSQEVGTEAFF.

The rearrangement uses TRBV7-6 and TRBJ2-1; the TCRdb call, TRBD2, lacks DNA for checking. The CDR3 loop spans 14 amino acids. The V gene's germline CDR1 is SGHVS and CDR2 FNYEAQ. The CDR3 loop is CASTQSPGNNEQFF.

V is TRBV25-1 and J is TRBJ1-2; TCRdb outputs TRBD1, but without DNA this stays unchecked. Germline CDR1 and CDR2: MGHDK and SYGVNS. This CDR3 is built from 14 residues. The CDR3 reads CASSDFGQSYGYTF.

The gene calls are TRBV4-3 and TRBJ2-7; the TCRdb D gene call, TRBD2, has no DNA to confirm it. Looked up from germline, CDR1 is LGHNA and CDR2 is YSLEER. The CDR3 spans 17 residues. This CDR3 reads CASSQEETSGRAIEQYF.

The chain has TRBV20-1 and TRBJ2-3. Germline CDR1 reads DFQATT; CDR2 reads SNEGSKA (reference sequence). The CDR3 is made up of 13 amino acids. CDR3 sequence: CSARDGSTDTQYF.

The chain recombines TRBV9 with TRBJ2-1; TCRdb picks TRBD2, but there is no DNA to check that call. The CDR3 runs 17 residues. Germline-derived CDR1 and CDR2 are SGDLS and YYNGEE. The CDR3 spells CASSNSPGRAAYNEQFF.

This chain joins TRBV28 and TRBJ2-3; TCRdb picks TRBD1, but there is no DNA to check that call. CDR1 is MDHEN and CDR2 is SYDVKM in the germline V gene. The CDR3 contains 15 residues. Here the CDR3 reads CASSLTGTDTDTQYF.

V usage is TRBV4-3 and J usage is TRBJ1-4; TCRdb gives TRBD1 as the D gene, but with no DNA this cannot be confirmed. The CDR3 contains 15 residues. CDR1 is LGHNA and CDR2 is YSLEER in the germline V gene. The CDR3 loop reads CASSHLDREGEKLFF.

The chain joins TRBV27 to TRBJ2-7; TCRdb indicates TRBD2, and absent DNA this call remains unverified. Per the germline V gene, CDR1 is MNHEY and CDR2 is SMNVEV (reference sequence). The CDR3 has 14 residues. The CDR3 loop reads CASRMGLASYEQYF.

The chain recombines TRBV12-3 or TRBV12-4 with TRBJ1-2; the TCRdb D gene call, TRBD1, has no DNA to confirm it. The CDR3 extends over 14 amino acids. CDR3 sequence: CASRPGTGVYGYTF.

The CDR3: CASSLPGPLHF. The chain recombines TRBV19 with TRBJ1-6; as DNA is missing, the TRBD1 call by TCRdb cannot be tested. The germline CDR1 and CDR2 sequences are LNHDA and SQIVND (reference sequence). The length of the CDR3 is 11 residues.

V usage is TRBV6-1 and J usage is TRBJ2-7. This CDR3 region has 16 residues. Germline CDR1 and CDR2: MNHNS and SASEGT. This chain's CDR3 is CASSEVQYDGVYEQYF.

The chain combines TRBV7-9 with TRBJ2-3; TCRdb selects TRBD2, and the lack of DNA leaves this call unchecked. The germline gives CDR1 SEHNR, CDR2 FQNEAQ (reference sequence). The CDR3 loop spans 15 amino acids. The CDR3 spells CASSRLGGDTDTQYF.

The chain combines TRBV7-9 with TRBJ2-2. CDR1 and CDR2 (germline): SEHNR, FQNEAQ (reference sequence). The CDR3 loop spans 15 amino acids. CDR3: CASIGLLGNTGELFF.

V gene TRBV28 combines with J gene TRBJ2-7. Germline CDR1 and CDR2: MDHEN and SYDVKM. The length of the CDR3 is 15 residues. The CDR3 sequence: CASSPLRSNTYEQYF.

The rearrangement joins TRBV9 to TRBJ2-7; TCRdb's D call, TRBD2, is unchecked because there is no DNA. The CDR3 sequence is 17 residues long. CDR1 and CDR2 (germline): SGDLS, YYNGEE. This chain's CDR3 is CASSPATTSGILYEQYF.